Given below is one T cell receptor beta chain in context. This sample stems from a study of blood T cell repertoires in COVID-19. Turning to the study itself: The analysed material was cDNA or gDNA that came from T cells, B-cell-depleted T cells, or PBMCs.

The assay was immunoSEQ multiplex PCR, and TCRdb's table has in-frame clones only and misses some. Of 200,000 to 250,000 clones detected, 88% appear once; the ten largest clones hold about 4%. Germline CDR1 and CDR2: LGHNA and YNFKEQ. Trimming took 4 bases from V and 5 from J, leaving 20 bases between them. The CDR3 contains 16 residues. Contact with a PCR-confirmed or clinician-diagnosed COVID-19 case occurred within 2 weeks of entry. The source of this sequence is a woman aged 25 to 39 who had been exposed to COVID-19. J is TRBJ1-1 and V is TRBV4-2, with D unresolved. The sample was PBMCs or T cells enriched from blood (not recorded which). CDR3 residues: CASSRTDGKTGTEAFF. In DNA, the CDR3 is TGTGCCAGCAGCCGAACGGACGGCAAAACGGGGACTGAAGCTTTCTTT.